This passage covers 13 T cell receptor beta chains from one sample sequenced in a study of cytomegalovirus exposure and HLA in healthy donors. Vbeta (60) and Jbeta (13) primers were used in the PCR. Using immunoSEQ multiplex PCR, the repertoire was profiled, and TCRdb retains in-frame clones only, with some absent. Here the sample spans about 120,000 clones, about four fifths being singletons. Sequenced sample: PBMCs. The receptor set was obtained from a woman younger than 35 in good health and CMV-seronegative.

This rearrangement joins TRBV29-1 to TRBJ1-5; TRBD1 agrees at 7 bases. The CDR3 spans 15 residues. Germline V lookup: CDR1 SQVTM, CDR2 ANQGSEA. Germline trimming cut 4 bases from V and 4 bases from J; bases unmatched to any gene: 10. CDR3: CSVVQQGIGNQPQHF. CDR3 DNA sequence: TGCAGCGTTGTCCAACAGGGGATAGGGAATCAGCCCCAGCATTTT.

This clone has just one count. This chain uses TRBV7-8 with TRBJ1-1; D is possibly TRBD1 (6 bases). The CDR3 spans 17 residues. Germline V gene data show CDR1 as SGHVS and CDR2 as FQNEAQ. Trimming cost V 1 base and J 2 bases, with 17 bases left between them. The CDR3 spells CASSLVRGTGINTEAFF. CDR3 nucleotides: TGTGCCAGCAGCTTAGTAAGGGGGACGGGGATAAACACTGAAGCTTTCTTT. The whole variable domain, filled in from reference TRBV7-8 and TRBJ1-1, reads GAGVSQSPRYKVAKRGQDVALRCDPISGHVSLFWYQQALGQGPEFLTYFQNEAQLDKSGLPSDRFFAERPEGSVSTLKIQRTQQEDSAVYLCASSLVRGTGINTEAFFGQGTRLTVV.

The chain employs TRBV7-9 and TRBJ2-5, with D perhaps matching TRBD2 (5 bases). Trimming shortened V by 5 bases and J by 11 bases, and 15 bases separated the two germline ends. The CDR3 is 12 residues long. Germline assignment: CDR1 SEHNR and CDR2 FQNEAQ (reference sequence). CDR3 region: CASSPNRGEQYF. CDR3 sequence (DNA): TGTGCCAGCAGCCCAAATCGTGGGGAGCAGTACTTC. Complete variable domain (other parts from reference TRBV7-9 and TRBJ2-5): DTGVSQNPRHKITKRGQNVTFRCDPISEHNRLYWYRQTLGQGPEFLTYFQNEAQLEKSRLLSDRFSAERPKGSFSTLEIQRTEQGDSAMYLCASSPNRGEQYFGPGTRLLVL.

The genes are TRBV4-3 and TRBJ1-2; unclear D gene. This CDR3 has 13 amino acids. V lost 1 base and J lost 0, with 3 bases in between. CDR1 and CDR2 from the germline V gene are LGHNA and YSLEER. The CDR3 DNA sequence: TGCGCCAGCAGCCAAGGGCCTAACTATGGCTACACCTTC. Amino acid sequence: CASSQGPNYGYTF.

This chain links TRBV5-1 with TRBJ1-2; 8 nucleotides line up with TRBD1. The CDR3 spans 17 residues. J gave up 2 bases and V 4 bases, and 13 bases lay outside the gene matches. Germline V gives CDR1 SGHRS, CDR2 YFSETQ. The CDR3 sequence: CASSPGSGGPTNYGYTF. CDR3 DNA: TGCGCCAGCAGCCCTGGTTCAGGGGGCCCGACCAACTATGGCTACACCTTC.

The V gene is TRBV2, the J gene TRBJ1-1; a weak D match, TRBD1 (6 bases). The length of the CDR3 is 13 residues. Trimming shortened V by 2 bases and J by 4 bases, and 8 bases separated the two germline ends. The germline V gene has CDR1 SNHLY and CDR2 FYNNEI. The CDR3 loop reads CASSETGSTEAFF. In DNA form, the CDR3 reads TGTGCCAGCAGTGAAACAGGGTCCACTGAAGCTTTCTTT.

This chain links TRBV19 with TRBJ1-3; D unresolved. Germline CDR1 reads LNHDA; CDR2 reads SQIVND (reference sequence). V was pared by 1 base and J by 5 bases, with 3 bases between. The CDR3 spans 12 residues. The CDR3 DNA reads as TGTGCCAGTAGTATAGGGCGAAACACCATATATTTT. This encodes CASSIGRNTIYF. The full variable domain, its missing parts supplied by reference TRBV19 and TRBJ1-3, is DGGITQSPKYLFRKEGQNVTLSCEQNLNHDAMYWYRQDPGQGLRLIYYSQIVNDFQKGDIAEGYSVSREKKESFPLTVTSAQKNPTAFYLCASSIGRNTIYFGEGSWLTVV.

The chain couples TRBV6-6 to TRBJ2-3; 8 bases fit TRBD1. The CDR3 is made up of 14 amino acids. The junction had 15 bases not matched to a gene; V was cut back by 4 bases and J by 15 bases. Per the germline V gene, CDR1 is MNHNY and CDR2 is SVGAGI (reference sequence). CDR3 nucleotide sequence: TGTGCCAGCAGTTCCTCTGAGTTGTTGGGGACAGGATATTTT. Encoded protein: CASSSSELLGTGYF.

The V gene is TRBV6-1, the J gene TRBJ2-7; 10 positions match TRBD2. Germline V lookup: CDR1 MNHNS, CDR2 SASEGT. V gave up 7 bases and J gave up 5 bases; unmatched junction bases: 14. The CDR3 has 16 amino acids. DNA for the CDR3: TGTGCCAGCAAGGAAGCGGGAGGGTTTACTAGGGACGAGCAGTACTTC. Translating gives CASKEAGGFTRDEQYF.

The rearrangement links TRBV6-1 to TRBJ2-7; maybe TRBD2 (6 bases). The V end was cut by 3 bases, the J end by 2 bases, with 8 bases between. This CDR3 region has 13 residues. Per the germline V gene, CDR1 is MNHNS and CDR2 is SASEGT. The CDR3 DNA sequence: TGTGCCAGCAGTGAGCGGGGAACCTACGAGCAGTACTTC. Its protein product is CASSERGTYEQYF.

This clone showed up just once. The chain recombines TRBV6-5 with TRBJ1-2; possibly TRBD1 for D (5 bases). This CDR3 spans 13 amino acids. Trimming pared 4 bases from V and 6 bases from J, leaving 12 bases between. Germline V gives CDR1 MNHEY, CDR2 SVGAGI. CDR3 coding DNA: TGTGCCAGCAGTTTTGACAGCGTCGATGGCTACACCTTC. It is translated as CASSFDSVDGYTF.

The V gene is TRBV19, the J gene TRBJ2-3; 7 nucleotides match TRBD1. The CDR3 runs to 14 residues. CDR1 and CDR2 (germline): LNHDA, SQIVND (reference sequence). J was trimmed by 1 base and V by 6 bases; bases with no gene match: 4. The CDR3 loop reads CASRGTVGTDTQYF. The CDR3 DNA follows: TGTGCCAGTAGAGGGACAGTAGGCACAGATACGCAGTATTTT.

CDR3 sequence reads: CASSEGTAYYNEQFF. The CDR3 bases are TGTGCCAGCAGTGAAGGGACAGCTTACTACAATGAGCAGTTCTTC. The J gene is TRBJ2-1, the V gene TRBV2, with D possibly being TRBD1 (6 bases). The CDR3 has 15 amino acids. V shed 1 base and J shed 3 bases, with 10 bases lying between them. Per germline, CDR1 SNHLY and CDR2 FYNNEI.